Sequencing of this T cell receptor beta chain was carried out in a study of CXCR3-negative and CXCR3-positive naive CD8 T cells. CDR3 length: 12 residues. Germline CDR1 is DFQATT and CDR2 is SNEGSKA (reference sequence). With regard to this clonotype: Its antigen remains unidentified.

Whole-study findings and limits: Whereas both naive subsets had comparably high diversity, memory CD8+ cells had much lower diversity. Compared with CXCR3-negative naive cells, CXCR3-positive naive cells showed more hydrophobic TRB CDR3s.

Via 5' RACE with UMI labels, TRB cDNA libraries were prepared. TCRdb reprocessed the 5' RACE reads and keeps a single row for each CDR3 protein, giving no DNA. The sample spans 100,000 or so distinct CDR3 sequences; the ten largest clones claim around 0.36%. Material for sequencing was naive CXCR3+ CD8+ T cells from blood. The sample's subset: CD45RO-CCR7+CD27+CD95- naive CD8+ T cells expressing CXCR3 (TNR3+). This receptor was identified in a human donor in good health. Some clones in this sample may be carry-over from other donors' samples. V and J are TRBV20-1 and TRBJ2-2. The CDR3 region is CSANRNTGELFF.